This paragraph reports one T cell receptor beta chain. The data derive from a study of blood T cell repertoires in COVID-19. The wider study: Samples representing acute and convalescent COVID-19 were sourced from the United States, Italy and Spain.

CDR3 length equals 20 residues. Participants came from some 23 US areas, aged roughly 18 to 95 years. Cohort 3 donors were reported recovered after two negative PCRs, clearance, or symptom resolution. Original processing notes: Nucleated cell counts were estimated from reference gene primer amplification. The protocol was immunoSEQ multiplex PCR, while the TCRdb copy is restricted to in-frame clones and leaves out a portion. V and J calls plus clone size are reproduced from that table; the DNA served to infer D and trimming. The sample lists around 130,000 clones, roughly 84% occurring once. The source of this sequence is a woman aged 25 to 39 who had recovered from COVID-19. Material: PBMCs or T cells enriched from blood (not recorded which). V is TRBV21-1 and J is TRBJ2-3; TRBD2, the D gene given by the table, was not confirmed from the DNA. TRBV21-1 is flagged as a pseudogene. The CDR3 nucleotides read TGTGCCAGCAGCAAAGGGGCATTGGGACTAGCGGGAGGTGAGGCAGATACGCAGTATTTT. This gives the protein CASSKGALGLAGGEADTQYF.